Below, one TCR beta chain is given with its context. Its antigen is unidentified. This sample is drawn from a study of lymphopenia after photon versus proton radiotherapy. The table came from immunoSEQ multiplex PCR; TCRdb's copy has only in-frame clones and leaves some out. This table holds around 25,000 clones, approximately 80% found once. Findings and limits, study-wide: Oligoclonal CD8+ Temra expansion after nadir drove photon patients' diversity drop.

Trimming removed 3 bases from V and 1 base from J, with 13 bases in between. CDR3 length equals 15 residues. The germline gives CDR1 SGHRS, CDR2 YFSETQ. The source of this sequence is a man aged 35-49 years with gastric cancer. Sequenced material: peripheral blood, taken from a patient treated with photon-based radiotherapy. This sequence joins TRBV5-1 and TRBJ1-2; D is perhaps TRBD1 (6 bases). This chain's CDR3 is CASSSKGGLNYGYTF. In nucleotides, the CDR3 is TGCGCCAGCAGCTCGAAGGGGGGGCTTAACTATGGCTACACCTTC.